This is a list of T cell receptor beta chains from one sample in a study of early T cells in non-severe SARS-CoV-2 infection. TCRdb re-analysed the 5' RACE reads in MiXCR, keeping a single row per CDR3 protein. There are tens of thousands of distinct CDR3 sequences in the sample; under 15% occur only once, and 5.5% lies in the top ten. What was sequenced was whole blood. Every receptor here comes from an adult who was a healthcare worker with PCR-confirmed SARS-CoV-2 infection or an uninfected control (not recorded which). Both conserved end residues are part of each CDR3. Fields, in order: CDR3 protein, D gene, clone size, V gene, J gene. D genes are given only for firm matches. Clone sizes are given selectively: once, few, many, or a class where the clone is expanded.

CASSRTGRVDGYTF	TRBD1	once	TRBV28	TRBJ1-2
CASRREYQETQYF	.	.	TRBV12-3/TRBV12-4	TRBJ2-5
CASSGRTEGKNIQYF	.	.	TRBV9	TRBJ2-4
CASSSTQGAYEQYF	TRBD1	.	TRBV7-9	TRBJ2-7
CASRDTGSAETQYF	.	few	TRBV6-6	TRBJ2-5
CASTLLGQVHEAFF	TRBD1	few	TRBV28	TRBJ1-1
CASRVVADTETQYF	.	few	TRBV5-5	TRBJ2-5
CAISGQLHTDTQYF	.	.	TRBV10-3	TRBJ2-3
CASSWTVNTGELFF	.	.	TRBV11-2	TRBJ2-2
CAISESGREPYEQYF	.	few	TRBV10-3	TRBJ2-7
CASSTWDSRTDTQYF	.	.	TRBV28	TRBJ2-3
CASSFQPGQNTQYF	TRBD1	.	TRBV11-2	TRBJ2-3
CASKDAGKNGYTF	.	once	TRBV28	TRBJ1-2
CASSLGGTHNEQFF	.	few	TRBV7-2	TRBJ2-1
CASSRQSNQPQHF	.	.	TRBV18	TRBJ1-5
CSASPAGALSYEQYF	.	few	TRBV20-1	TRBJ2-7
CSAREGRNQHF	.	.	TRBV20-1	TRBJ1-5
CSARDRVGGSKNIQYF	.	.	TRBV20-1	TRBJ2-4
CASSYSDPGQGQGAFF	TRBD1	.	TRBV6-5	TRBJ1-1
CASSLTGFTDTQYF	.	.	TRBV5-4	TRBJ2-3
CAWTPPNSAHEQFF	.	few	TRBV30	TRBJ2-1
CSATGGNIQYF	TRBD1	.	TRBV20-1	TRBJ2-4
CASSPDSYNEQFF	.	many	TRBV6-2/TRBV6-3	TRBJ2-1
CASSYSLRNQPQHF	.	.	TRBV6-2/TRBV6-3	TRBJ1-5
CASSQDGIWLRGHNEKLFF	.	many	TRBV4-2	TRBJ1-4
CASSPKWEGRDEQFF	TRBD2	few	TRBV3-1	TRBJ2-1
CASSLLTGQSSVSGNTIYF	.	.	TRBV6-5	TRBJ1-3
CASAGTEDGYTF	TRBD1	many	TRBV10-2	TRBJ1-2
CASSLGRSNNEQFF	.	.	TRBV13	TRBJ2-1
CASSPPSYAEQFF	.	many	TRBV7-2	TRBJ2-1
CASSLGAGGITNGYTF	.	few	TRBV7-9	TRBJ1-2
CASSPDRDGANVLTF	.	few	TRBV4-2	TRBJ2-6
CASSPDYSGSSYNEQFF	TRBD2	few	TRBV4-2	TRBJ2-1
CASSQNSYNEQFF	.	few	TRBV11-3	TRBJ2-1